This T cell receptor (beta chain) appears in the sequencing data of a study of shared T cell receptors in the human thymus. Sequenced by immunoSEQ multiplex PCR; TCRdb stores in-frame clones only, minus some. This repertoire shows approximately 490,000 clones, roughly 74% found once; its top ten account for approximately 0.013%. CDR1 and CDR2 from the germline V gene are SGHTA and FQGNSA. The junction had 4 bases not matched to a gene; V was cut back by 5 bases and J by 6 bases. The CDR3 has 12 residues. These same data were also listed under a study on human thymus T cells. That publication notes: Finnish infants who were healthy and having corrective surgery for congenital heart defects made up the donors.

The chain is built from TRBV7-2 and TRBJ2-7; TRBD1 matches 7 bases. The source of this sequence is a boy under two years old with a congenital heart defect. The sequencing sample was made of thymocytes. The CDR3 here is CASSLQGFEQYF. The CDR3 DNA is TGTGCCAGCAGCCTACAGGGGTTCGAGCAGTACTTC.